Described below is a single TCR beta chain sequence and its context. Its specificity is not known. This record belongs to a study of shared clonotypes between healthy human individuals. Across the whole study: Donors, aged 18 to 49, were two women and a few men. CD4 naive cells filled three plates per donor, CD4 memory three, CD8 naive two and CD8 memory one. Study-level results: Clonotype sharing across donors was expected to vary with sequencing depth.

The method was immunoSEQ multiplex PCR; TCRdb's version includes in-frame clones alone and lacks a portion of them. Of around 1.6 million clones in the sample, under 99% were seen once. The ends were cut back, 4 bases at V and 5 bases at J, with 7 bases in the middle. The CDR3 contains 12 residues. Germline loops: CDR1 MDHEN, CDR2 SYDVKM. The chain couples TRBV28 to TRBJ2-3; the D is unclear. The sequenced material came from naive CD4+ T cells sorted from blood. The subset is: CD45RA+ positively selected. The TCR comes from a man aged 30 to 45 in good health. DNA for the CDR3: TGTGCCAGCAGTTCTCCTAAAGATACGCAGTATTTT. Its protein is CASSSPKDTQYF.